One and the same sample provided the 14 T cell receptor beta chains below, sequenced in a study of glioma-infiltrating T cells. The iRepertoire nested amplicon-rescue multiplex PCR amplified TCR alpha and beta CDR3s from RNA. Via MiXCR, TCRdb re-called the multiplex PCR reads, giving one row per CDR3 protein. The sample has 150,000 to 200,000 distinct CDR3 sequences, roughly two fifths seen once; the top ten hold 5% to 5.5%. Material for sequencing was glioma tissue, nonneoplastic brain tissue, or PBMCs (not recorded which). Receptors originate from a human donor with low-grade glioma or glioblastoma, undergoing nonglioma brain surgery, or in good health (not recorded which).

Comment on this clonotype: With a much larger clone just one base away, this may be a read error. V usage is TRBV2 and J usage is TRBJ1-6; 7 positions agree with TRBD1. The germline gives CDR1 SNHLY, CDR2 FYNNEI. The CDR3 contains 15 residues. The CDR3 sequence is CSSNPDRDYNSPLHF. In DNA form, the CDR3 reads TGTTCCAGCAATCCCGACAGGGATTATAATTCACCCCTCCACTTT.

As regards this clonotype: The conserved phenylalanine or tryptophan normally closing the CDR3 is absent here, so this likely arose from a read error. The CDR3, as DNA: TGTGCCAGCAGGTTAGCGGGAGGTTGGGAGCAGTACCTC. Translating it yields CASRLAGGWEQYL. The chain links TRBV12-3 or TRBV12-4 to TRBJ2-7; TRBD2 agrees at 10 bases. The CDR3 spans 13 residues.

Details on this clonotype: It may be a read error: a sequence one base away is much more abundant. V is TRBV7-8 and J is TRBJ1-5; 7 bases line up with TRBD1. Germline V lookup: CDR1 SGHVS, CDR2 FQNEAQ. The CDR3 contains 15 residues. V dropped 5 bases and J dropped 8; count of bases not matched to a gene: 12. The CDR3, as DNA: TGTGCCAGCAGCCTTGGGTACAGGGGAGGAGAGCCCCAGCATTTT. This encodes CASSLGYRGGEPQHF.

Comment on this clonotype: At one end, the junction sequence differs from germline, possibly due to a read error. The chain combines TRBV9 with TRBJ1-2; 7 nucleotides line up with TRBD1. CDR3 length: 15 amino acids. From germline, CDR1 is SGDLS and CDR2 YYNGEE. The CDR3 reads CASSLGTDKGYGFTF. The CDR3 DNA follows: TGTGCCAGCAGCTTGGGGACAGACAAAGGATATGGCTTCACCTTC.

This chain connects TRBV3-1 to TRBJ2-7; D is tentatively TRBD1 or TRBD2 (5 bases each). The V end lost 0 bases, the J end lost 1 base, and 7 bases lay between the germline ends. The CDR3 sequence is 14 residues long. The germline CDR1 and CDR2 sequences are LGHDT and YNNKEL (reference sequence). CDR3 nucleotide sequence: TGTGCCAGCAGCCAAGACGAGGGGTCCTACGAGCAGTACTTC. It specifies CASSQDEGSYEQYF.

Of note for this clonotype: This may come from a read error, since a much larger clone is one base off. The gene calls are TRBV7-9 and TRBJ2-1; D gene ambiguous. The germline V gene encodes CDR1 SEHNR and CDR2 FQNEAQ (reference sequence). This CDR3 contains 11 residues. V was shortened by 2 bases and J by 8 bases, with 4 bases between the two germline ends. The CDR3 coding sequence is TGTGCCAGCAGCTTATACGATGAGCAGTTCTTC. It translates to CASSLYDEQFF.

With regard to this clonotype: Just one base apart from a much larger clone, this may be a read error. This chain joins TRBV5-1 and TRBJ2-5; unclear D gene. CDR1 and CDR2 from the germline V gene are SGHRS and YFSETQ. This CDR3 spans 13 amino acids. The V end lost 0 bases, the J end lost 7 bases, and 10 bases lay between the germline ends. DNA of the CDR3: TGCGCCAGCAGCTTGGACAGTGCAGGGACCCAGTACTTC. Its protein is CASSLDSAGTQYF.

For this clonotype: This CDR3 fails to terminate in the conserved phenylalanine or tryptophan, so it likely reflects a read error. The J gene is TRBJ2-5, the V gene TRBV28; D is undetermined. The CDR3 sequence is 12 residues long. V was pared by 2 bases and J by 4 bases, with 5 bases between. Germline CDR1 and CDR2: MDHEN and SYDVKM. CDR3 in amino acids: CASSLARETQYL. DNA for the CDR3: TGTGCCAGCAGTTTAGCCCGAGAGACCCAGTACCTC.

J is TRBJ2-7 and V is TRBV7-9; 12 bases align to TRBD2. This CDR3 is built from 16 residues. CDR1 is SEHNR, CDR2 FQNEAQ, per germline (reference sequence). Trimming took 0 bases from V and 6 from J; bases not matched to a gene: 6. CDR3 nucleotide sequence: TGTGCCAGCAGCTTAGCGACACTAGCGGGAGGAGTCGAGCAGTACTTC. Its translation is CASSLATLAGGVEQYF.

Concerning this clonotype itself: Mismatch with germline at one junction end may stem from a read error. The chain links TRBV11-2 to TRBJ2-7, with no clear D. The germline CDR1 and CDR2 sequences are SGHAT and FQNNGV. This CDR3 is built from 14 residues. CDR3 sequence: CASSLEFSLYERYF. The CDR3 nucleotides read TGTGCCAGCAGCTTAGAGTTTTCCCTATACGAGCGGTACTTC. The full variable domain, with the rest looked up from reference TRBV11-2 and TRBJ2-7, is EAGVAQSPRYKIIEKRQSVAFWCNPISGHATLYWYQQILGQGPKLLIQFQNNGVVDDSQLPKDRFSAERLKGVDSTLKIQPAKLEDSAVYLCASSLEFSLYERYFGPGTRLTVT.

At least ten counts were recorded for this clonotype. The chain uses TRBV20-1 and TRBJ2-7, with 8 bases that match TRBD2. The CDR3 contains 13 residues. V was clipped by 6 bases and J by 2 bases; unmatched bases: 6. The germline gives CDR1 DFQATT, CDR2 SNEGSKA (reference sequence). The CDR3 loop reads CSAGTRGPYEQYF. The CDR3 nucleotides are TGCAGTGCCGGGACTAGGGGACCCTACGAGCAGTACTTC.

The rearrangement links TRBV6-1 to TRBJ2-7; D tentatively fits TRBD1 or TRBD2 (5 bases each). Trimming pared 6 bases from V and 5 bases from J, leaving 14 bases between. Germline CDR1 and CDR2: MNHNS and SASEGT. CDR3 size: 13 residues. For the CDR3, the DNA is TGTGCCAGCAGGTCCTGGGGGATGGACGAGCAGTACTTC. Its protein is CASRSWGMDEQYF.

This clonotype has a count of ten or more. J is TRBJ1-5 and V is TRBV28, with unresolved D. CDR1 is MDHEN, CDR2 SYDVKM, per germline. Deletions cut 4 bases from V and 5 bases from J, with 6 bases between. The length of the CDR3 is 12 residues. CDR3 sequence reads: CASSYGDQPQHF. CDR3 DNA sequence: TGTGCCAGCAGTTATGGGGATCAGCCCCAGCATTTT.

The gene calls are TRBV4-1 and TRBJ1-3; a weak D match, TRBD1 (5 bases). CDR1 and CDR2 from the germline V gene are MGHRA and YSYEKL. Trimming took off 0 bases at V and 9 bases at J, with 15 bases between the two ends. The CDR3 loop spans 15 amino acids. The CDR3 DNA reads TGCGCCAGCAGCCAAGAAGGGACCCTCCGCCGCACCATATATTTT. It codes for CASSQEGTLRRTIYF.